These T cell receptor beta chains were read from a single sample in a study of cytomegalovirus exposure and HLA in healthy donors. Produced via immunoSEQ multiplex PCR; TCRdb's table is partial and in-frame only. In the table there are more than 200,000 clones, approximately 70% of which are singletons. The sample consisted of PBMCs. The receptors here all came from a man aged 40-50 years in good health and CMV-seropositive. The CDR3 runs from the conserved cysteine through the conserved F or W. A D gene is named only where the DNA matches it firmly. Expanded clones get a size class; other rows say once, few or many, or leave the size out.

j_call v_call clone_size d_call cdr3_aa cdr3_nt
TRBJ1-5 TRBV5-4 NA NA CASSFNSNQPQHF TGTGCCAGCAGCTTCAATAGCAATCAGCCCCAGCATTTT
TRBJ1-4 TRBV5-1 once NA CASSRGTGEKLFF TGCGCCAGCAGCAGGGGAACCGGTGAAAAACTGTTTTTT
TRBJ1-4 TRBV4-3 NA TRBD1 CASSQGGQEGEKLFF TGCGCCAGCAGCCAAGGGGGACAGGAGGGAGAAAAACTGTTTTTT
TRBJ2-3 TRBV5-1 NA NA CASSLAFRATDTQYF TGCGCCAGCAGCTTGGCCTTCAGGGCGACAGATACGCAGTATTTT
TRBJ2-7 TRBV15 NA TRBD1 CATSRGRGLGNEQYF TGTGCCACCAGCAGAGGAAGGGGGCTTGGGAACGAGCAGTACTTC
TRBJ1-4 TRBV7-9 NA NA CSSSSRTVSTNEKLFF TGTTCCAGCAGCTCCCGGACAGTATCAACTAATGAAAAACTGTTTTTT
TRBJ1-5 TRBV18 few NA CASSPGVRGAQPQHF TGTGCCAGCTCACCAGGTGTCCGGGGTGCTCAGCCCCAGCATTTT
TRBJ1-2 TRBV27 NA NA CASRGSGYGYTF TGTGCCAGCAGGGGATCGGGGTATGGCTACACCTTC
TRBJ2-7 TRBV5-1 medium-sized NA CASSSGRGYEQYF TGCGCCAGCAGCTCCGGACGGGGATACGAGCAGTACTTC
TRBJ2-3 TRBV7-8 NA TRBD2 CASSLRDQRGGDTQYF TGTGCCAGCAGCTTACGGGACCAGCGGGGGGGGGATACGCAGTATTTT
TRBJ1-2 TRBV9 once NA CASNGHGFNYGYTF TGTGCCAGCAACGGACACGGCTTTAACTATGGCTACACCTTC
TRBJ2-1 TRBV5-1 NA TRBD2 CASSGSGGLYNEQFF TGCGCCAGCAGCGGGAGCGGGGGGCTCTACAATGAGCAGTTCTTC
TRBJ1-4 TRBV6-1 NA TRBD1 CASRTGSTNEKLFF TGTGCCAGCAGGACAGGGTCTACTAATGAAAAACTGTTTTTT
TRBJ2-4 TRBV7-3 few TRBD2 CASSPAGDGKNIQYF TGTGCCAGCAGCCCAGCGGGAGACGGCAAAAACATTCAGTACTTC
TRBJ1-3 TRBV7-9 NA NA CASTRRGGIGRW TGTGCCAGCACCCGCCGAGGTGGTATAGGAAGATGG
TRBJ2-7 TRBV6-1 NA NA CASSWGGVYEQYF TGTGCCAGCAGTTGGGGCGGGGTCTACGAGCAGTACTTC
TRBJ1-1 TRBV19 NA NA CASDLRGTEAFF TGTGCCAGTGATCTCAGGGGCACTGAAGCTTTCTTT